One sample yielded the 21 T cell receptor beta chains listed below, sequenced in a study of T cell repertoires in cytomegalovirus infection. Their cognate antigens are unknown. From the reads, TCRdb called clonotypes with MiXCR, one entry per CDR3 protein. The sample consists of fewer than 1,000,000 distinct CDR3 sequences, approximately 30% of them appearing once. This sample comprised cultured CD8+ T cells from PBMCs, obtained from culture after CMV antigen stimulation. All receptors come from a human donor in good health (CMV status not recorded). Some clones in this sample may be carry-over from other donors' samples.

The genes are TRBV12-3 or TRBV12-4 and TRBJ1-2; D gene uncertain. Trimming left V 3 bases short and J 3 bases short, with 8 bases between. The CDR3 runs 13 residues. CDR3 sequence (DNA): TGTGCCAGCAGTTTCTACCAGTACTATGGCTACACCTTC. Translated, it gives CASSFYQYYGYTF.

This sequence joins TRBV19 and TRBJ2-3, with 11 positions matching TRBD2. The CDR3 covers 16 residues. Unmatched junction bases numbered 6, after V lost 6 bases and J lost 1 base. Germline CDR1 and CDR2: LNHDA and SQIVND (reference sequence). The CDR3 region is CASRETSGDRTDTQYF. CDR3 in DNA: TGTGCCAGTAGAGAGACTAGCGGGGACCGCACAGATACGCAGTATTTT.

This clonotype showed up just a few times. This chain joins TRBV5-4 and TRBJ2-1, with 11 bases aligning to TRBD1. The CDR3 runs to 15 residues. Trimming cost V 3 bases and J 5 bases; bases outside gene matches: 4. Germline assignment: CDR1 SGHNT and CDR2 YYREEE (reference sequence). CDR3 bases: TGTGCCAGCAGCTGGCCGGGACAGGGGGACAATGAGCAGTTCTTC. Residues: CASSWPGQGDNEQFF.

The chain has TRBV7-9 and TRBJ1-2, with D tentatively TRBD1 (6 bases). CDR1 is SEHNR and CDR2 is FQNEAQ in the germline V gene (reference sequence). V lost 0 bases and J 4 bases, leaving 9 bases between the germline ends. This CDR3 spans 14 amino acids. CDR3 residues: CASSLAQGFYGYTF. In nucleotides, the CDR3 is TGTGCCAGCAGCTTAGCACAGGGATTCTATGGCTACACCTTC.

This clonotype was seen only a few times. The chain uses TRBV7-9 and TRBJ2-2; TRBD1 or TRBD2 may be the D gene (5 bases each). The germline CDR1 and CDR2 sequences are SEHNR and FQNEAQ (reference sequence). The germline V and J ends were trimmed by 4 bases and 7 bases, with 16 bases remaining between them. This CDR3 spans 15 amino acids. CDR3 protein: CASSSRRDGVGELFF. The CDR3 DNA follows: TGTGCCAGCAGCTCCCGCAGGGACGGAGTCGGGGAGCTGTTTTTT.

This clonotype came up a few times. The chain is built from TRBV19 and TRBJ2-1; D not certain. Germline CDR1 LNHDA, CDR2 SQIVND (reference sequence). V gave up 6 bases and J gave up 8 bases, with 14 bases separating them. CDR3 length: 13 amino acids. CDR3 coding DNA: TGTGCCAGTAGCCCGATTTCGGACGATGAGCAGTTCTTC. This encodes CASSPISDDEQFF.

Many counts were recorded for this clonotype. The chain joins TRBV6-2 or TRBV6-3 to TRBJ1-5; D unclear. Trimming shortened V by 5 bases and J by 7 bases, and 12 bases separated the two germline ends. Germline values: CDR1 MNHEY, CDR2 SVGEGT. This CDR3 is built from 13 residues. The CDR3 nucleotides read TGTGCCAGCAGTATCCTACCTCAGCAGCCCCAGCATTTT. It specifies CASSILPQQPQHF.

The chain recombines TRBV6-1 with TRBJ1-1, with D unresolved. The CDR3 is made up of 13 amino acids. Deletions cut 5 bases from V and 3 bases from J, with 10 bases between. The V gene's germline CDR1 is MNHNS and CDR2 SASEGT. The CDR3 loop is CASSSRADTEAFF. The CDR3, as DNA: TGTGCCAGCAGTTCCCGGGCGGACACTGAAGCTTTCTTT.

This clonotype was detected only a few times. The chain has TRBV7-8 and TRBJ2-2; 10 bases match TRBD2. V lost 5 bases, J lost 3 bases, and 6 bases stayed unmatched. CDR3 length equals 16 residues. CDR1 is SGHVS, CDR2 FQNEAQ, per germline. Written as DNA, the CDR3 is TGTGCCAGCAGCGGTCCCGGGACTAGCGACACCGGGGAGCTGTTTTTT. The encoded protein is CASSGPGTSDTGELFF.

The V and J genes are TRBV5-4 and TRBJ2-2; 8 bases line up with TRBD1. The CDR3 spans 13 residues. From germline, CDR1 is SGHNT and CDR2 YYREEE (reference sequence). The J segment lost 10 bases and the V segment lost 2 bases, leaving 4 bases of the junction unmatched. In nucleotides, the CDR3 is TGTGCCAGCAGCTTATACAGGGGGGAGGAGCTGTTTTTT. Translated: CASSLYRGEELFF.

This clonotype was seen more than once but under ten times. The V gene is TRBV6-1, the J gene TRBJ1-1; D unresolved. V was cut by 1 base and J by 6 bases, with 12 bases left in between. The CDR3 is 14 amino acids. The germline V gene has CDR1 MNHNS and CDR2 SASEGT. CDR3 region: CASSEEGAGPEAFF. The CDR3 region has the DNA TGTGCCAGCAGTGAAGAAGGCGCCGGACCTGAAGCTTTCTTT.

The V call is TRBV27, the J call TRBJ1-1, with 8 bases lining up with TRBD1. V gave up 0 bases and J gave up 4 bases; unmatched junction bases: 7. The CDR3 is made up of 16 amino acids. Germline values: CDR1 MNHEY, CDR2 SMNVEV (reference sequence). CDR3 DNA sequence: TGTGCCAGCAGTTTATCGCCAGGGGGCTTTTTCACTGAAGCTTTCTTT. This translates into CASSLSPGGFFTEAFF.

The CDR3 bases are TGCAGTGCTAGGGTAGGGTTGGGTGAGCAGTTCTTC. It specifies CSARVGLGEQFF. The rearrangement joins TRBV20-1 to TRBJ2-1, with no clear D. The germline V gene encodes CDR1 DFQATT and CDR2 SNEGSKA (reference sequence). The V end lost 3 bases, the J end lost 9 bases, and 12 bases lay between the germline ends. The CDR3 totals 12 residues.

This clonotype was seen a handful of times. V usage is TRBV6-1 and J usage is TRBJ2-7, with 8 bases identical to TRBD1. With V trimmed by 7 bases and J by 6 bases, 20 bases remained unmatched. The CDR3 consists of 17 residues. The germline CDR1 and CDR2 sequences are MNHNS and SASEGT. The CDR3 sequence is CASTQQAGGPRWTEQYV. CDR3 coding DNA: TGTGCCAGCACCCAGCAGGCAGGGGGCCCCCGTTGGACCGAGCAGTACGTC.

This clonotype was counted between two and nine times. This chain connects TRBV2 to TRBJ2-7; D ambiguous. Trimming took 2 bases from V and 4 from J, leaving 6 bases between them. The CDR3 is made up of 12 amino acids. Germline CDR1 is SNHLY and CDR2 is FYNNEI. CDR3 nucleotide sequence: TGTGCCAGCAGTGAACTGGATTACGAGCAGTACGTC. Encoded protein: CASSELDYEQYV.

This clonotype was seen only a few times. This chain uses TRBV28 with TRBJ2-5, with 9 nucleotides matching TRBD1. The length of the CDR3 is 17 residues. The germline V gene encodes CDR1 MDHEN and CDR2 SYDVKM. V lost 3 bases, J lost 5 bases, and 13 bases stayed unmatched. CDR3 sequence: CASSLPGQGVAGETQYF. DNA of the CDR3: TGTGCCAGCAGTTTGCCGGGACAGGGAGTGGCAGGGGAGACCCAGTACTTC.

J is TRBJ1-6 and V is TRBV12-3 or TRBV12-4, with D possibly matching TRBD1 (6 bases). The CDR3 contains 21 residues. Between the trimmed V and J ends, which lost 3 bases and 8 bases, there was a span of 32 bases. Here the CDR3 DNA reads TGTGCCAGCAGTTTGTACCCACCCGCCAGACAGGACGGGTGGAGGCATTCACCCCTCCACTTT. It encodes CASSLYPPARQDGWRHSPLHF.

This rearrangement joins TRBV12-3 or TRBV12-4 to TRBJ1-2, with 7 bases aligning to TRBD1. Trimming removed 6 bases from V and 8 bases from J; junction bases left unmatched: 9. This CDR3 has 13 amino acids. The CDR3 sequence: CASSPTGAGGYTF. The CDR3 bases are TGTGCCAGCAGCCCCACAGGGGCGGGAGGCTACACCTTC.

V gene TRBV24-1 combines with J gene TRBJ2-5; 7 nucleotides match TRBD1. The CDR3 runs to 19 residues. Per the germline V gene, CDR1 is KGHDR and CDR2 is SFDVKD. Trimming at V came to 4 bases and at J to 4 bases, leaving 20 bases not matched to a gene. The CDR3 region is CATSESRDREGVGPETQYF. CDR3 sequence (DNA): TGTGCCACCAGTGAATCCCGAGACAGGGAAGGAGTAGGACCAGAGACCCAGTACTTC.

This chain joins TRBV7-6 and TRBJ2-5, with D maybe TRBD1 (5 bases). The CDR3 length is 13 residues. V gave up 5 bases and J gave up 6 bases, with 13 bases separating them. Germline assignment: CDR1 SGHVS and CDR2 FNYEAQ. This CDR3 reads CASSPQGRKTQYF. CDR3 in DNA: TGTGCCAGCAGCCCGCAGGGTCGGAAGACCCAGTACTTC.

This clonotype was recorded many times. The gene calls are TRBV5-5 and TRBJ2-1, with D perhaps TRBD1 (6 bases). Per germline, CDR1 SGHKS and CDR2 YYEKEE (reference sequence). This CDR3 spans 15 amino acids. V lost 0 bases, J lost 8 bases, and 15 bases lay in between. The chain's CDR3 is CASSLGGRPPHEQFF. CDR3 nucleotides: TGTGCCAGCAGCTTGGGGGGGCGCCCCCCACATGAGCAGTTCTTC.